The rows below give T cell receptor beta chains drawn from one sample of a study of blood T cell repertoires in COVID-19. Using immunoSEQ multiplex PCR, the repertoire was profiled, and TCRdb retains in-frame clones only, with some absent. The repertoire holds hundreds of thousands of clones, with about 90% as singletons. Material: PBMCs or T cells enriched from blood (not recorded which). The receptors originated from a woman aged 25 to 39 who had recovered from COVID-19. Each CDR3 is given without its conserved first and last residue. Each record gives: V gene, CDR3 protein.

TRBV28 | ASSLFQGNQPQH
TRBV6-1 | ASSDRGGNTIY
TRBV5-4 | ASSPRSPGLAAVEQF
TRBV2 | ASSEEGQRYNSPLH
TRBV9 | ASSGGQGAVSPLH
TRBV19 | ASIGDRGPYEQY
TRBV28 | ASSPRAGVTDTQY
TRBV3-1/TRBV3-2 | ASSQGTGNTEAF
TRBV14 | ASSTGTGVYEQY
TRBV5-1 | ASDNWTGSKTRLTYNEQF
TRBV28 | ASSRTGVDGYT
TRBV5-4 | ASSSSFSRGGPDTQY
TRBV28 | ASSPSGFWADGYT
TRBV12-3/TRBV12-4 | ASSLEGGGEAF
TRBV7-2 | ASSYLVGAPGTQY
TRBV28 | ASSLYRGGIGDSPLH
TRBV6-4 | ASAPGQLSGANVLT
TRBV13 | ASSFIAEGQGDYGYT
TRBV28 | ASIFRDRGQPQH
TRBV30 | AWSVWWQGGGSPLH
TRBV5-5 | ASSSSAGGRGYT
TRBV27 | ASSLTSSGGYEQY